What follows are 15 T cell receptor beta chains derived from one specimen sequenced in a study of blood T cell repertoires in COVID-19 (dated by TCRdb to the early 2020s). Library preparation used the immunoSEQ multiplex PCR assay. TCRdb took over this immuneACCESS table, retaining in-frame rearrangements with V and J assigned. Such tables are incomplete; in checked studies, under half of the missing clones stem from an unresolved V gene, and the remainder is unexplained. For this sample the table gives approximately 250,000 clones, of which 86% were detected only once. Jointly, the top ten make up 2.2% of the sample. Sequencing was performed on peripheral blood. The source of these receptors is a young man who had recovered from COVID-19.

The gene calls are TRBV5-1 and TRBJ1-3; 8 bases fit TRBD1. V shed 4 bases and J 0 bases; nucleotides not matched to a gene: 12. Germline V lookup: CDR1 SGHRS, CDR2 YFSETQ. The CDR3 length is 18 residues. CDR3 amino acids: CASSPSPGQELSGNTIYF. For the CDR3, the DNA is TGCGCCAGCAGCCCAAGTCCGGGACAGGAACTCTCTGGAAACACCATATATTTT.

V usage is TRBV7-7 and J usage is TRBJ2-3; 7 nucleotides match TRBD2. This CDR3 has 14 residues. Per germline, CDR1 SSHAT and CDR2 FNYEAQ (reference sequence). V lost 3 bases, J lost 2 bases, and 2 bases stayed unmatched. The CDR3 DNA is TGTGCCAGCAGCTTCGCGGGGGACACAGATACGCAGTATTTT. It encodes CASSFAGDTDTQYF.

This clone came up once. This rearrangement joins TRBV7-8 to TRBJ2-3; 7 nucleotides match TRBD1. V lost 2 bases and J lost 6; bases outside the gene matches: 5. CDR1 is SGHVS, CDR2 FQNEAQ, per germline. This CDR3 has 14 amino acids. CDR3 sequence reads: CASSLIGTVDTQYF. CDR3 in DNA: TGTGCCAGCAGCTTAATAGGGACAGTCGATACGCAGTATTTT. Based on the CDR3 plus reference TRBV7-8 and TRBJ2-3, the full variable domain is GAGVSQSPRYKVAKRGQDVALRCDPISGHVSLFWYQQALGQGPEFLTYFQNEAQLDKSGLPSDRFFAERPEGSVSTLKIQRTQQEDSAVYLCASSLIGTVDTQYFGPGTRLTVL.

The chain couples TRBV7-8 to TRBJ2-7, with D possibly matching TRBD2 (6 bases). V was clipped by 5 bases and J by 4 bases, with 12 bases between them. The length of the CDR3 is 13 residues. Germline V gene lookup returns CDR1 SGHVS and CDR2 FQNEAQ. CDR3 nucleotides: TGTGCCAGCAGCCCGGGACTGGGATACGAGCAGTACTTC. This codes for CASSPGLGYEQYF.

The CDR3 here is CASSPTGTSGVLEQYF. For the CDR3, the DNA is TGTGCCAGCAGTCCCACCGGGACTAGCGGGGTGCTCGAGCAGTACTTC. The chain employs TRBV11-2 and TRBJ2-7, with 13 bases lining up with TRBD2. There are 16 residues in the CDR3. The V and J ends lost 6 bases and 6 bases, in that order; junction bases with no gene match: 11. Germline CDR1 reads SGHAT; CDR2 reads FQNNGV.

The CDR3 protein is CAISGTGAQGTEAFF. The DNA of the CDR3 is TGTGCCATCAGTGGGACAGGGGCTCAGGGGACTGAAGCTTTCTTT. The chain carries TRBV10-3 and TRBJ1-1; 9 nucleotides line up with TRBD1. This CDR3 region has 15 residues. Germline V lookup: CDR1 ENHRY, CDR2 SYGVKD. V shed 4 bases and J 5 bases; nucleotides not matched to a gene: 8.

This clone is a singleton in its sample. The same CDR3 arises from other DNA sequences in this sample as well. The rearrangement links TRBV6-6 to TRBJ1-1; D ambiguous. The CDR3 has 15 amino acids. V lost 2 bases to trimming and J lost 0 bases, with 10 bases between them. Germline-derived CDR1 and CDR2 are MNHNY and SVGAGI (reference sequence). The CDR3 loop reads CASSYPGLMNTEAFF. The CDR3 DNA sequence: TGTGCCAGCAGTTACCCGGGTCTGATGAACACTGAAGCTTTCTTT.

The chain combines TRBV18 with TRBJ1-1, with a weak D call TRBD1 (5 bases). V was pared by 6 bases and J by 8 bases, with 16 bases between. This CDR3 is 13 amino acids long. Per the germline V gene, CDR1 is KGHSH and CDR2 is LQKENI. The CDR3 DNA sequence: TGTGCCAGCTCCCCCACGGGTCGGGGGGAAGCTTTCTTT. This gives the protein CASSPTGRGEAFF.

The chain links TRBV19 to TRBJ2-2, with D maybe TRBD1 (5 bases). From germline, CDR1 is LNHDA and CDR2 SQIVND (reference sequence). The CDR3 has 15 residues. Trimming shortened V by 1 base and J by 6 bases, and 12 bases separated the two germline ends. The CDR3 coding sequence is TGTGCCAGTAGTATAGTGGGGCAGTGGGCCGGGGAGCTGTTTTTT. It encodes CASSIVGQWAGELFF.

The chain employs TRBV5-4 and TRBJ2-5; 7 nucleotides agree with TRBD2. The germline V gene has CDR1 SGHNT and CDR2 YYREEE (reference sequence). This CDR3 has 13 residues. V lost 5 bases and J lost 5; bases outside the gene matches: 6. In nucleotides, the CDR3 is TGTGCCAGCAGGCGTTGGGGGGGGGAGACCCAGTACTTC. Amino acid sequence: CASRRWGGETQYF.

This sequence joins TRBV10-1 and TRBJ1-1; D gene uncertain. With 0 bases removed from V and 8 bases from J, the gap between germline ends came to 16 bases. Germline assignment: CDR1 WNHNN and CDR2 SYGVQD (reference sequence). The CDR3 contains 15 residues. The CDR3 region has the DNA TGCGCCAGCAGTGAGTCTCAGGTCGGGAACCTAGAAGCTTTCTTT. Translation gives CASSESQVGNLEAFF.

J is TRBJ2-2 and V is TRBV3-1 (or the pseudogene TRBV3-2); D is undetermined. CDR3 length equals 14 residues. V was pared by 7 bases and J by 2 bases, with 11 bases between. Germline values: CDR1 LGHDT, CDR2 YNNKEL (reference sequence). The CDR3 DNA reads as TGTGCCAGCAATCTTGGCCCTAACACCGGGGAGCTGTTTTTT. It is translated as CASNLGPNTGELFF.

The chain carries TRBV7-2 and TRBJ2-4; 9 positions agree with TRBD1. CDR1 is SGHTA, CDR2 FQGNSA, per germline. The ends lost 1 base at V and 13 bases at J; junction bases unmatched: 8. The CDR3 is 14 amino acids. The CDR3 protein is CASSLEGTGTPQYF. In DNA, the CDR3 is TGTGCCAGCAGCTTAGAGGGGACAGGGACTCCCCAGTACTTC.

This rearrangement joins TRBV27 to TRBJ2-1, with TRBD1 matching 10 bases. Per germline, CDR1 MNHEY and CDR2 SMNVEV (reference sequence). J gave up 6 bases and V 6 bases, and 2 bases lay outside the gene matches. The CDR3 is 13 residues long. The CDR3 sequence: CASRDRGLNEQFF. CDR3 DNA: TGTGCCAGCAGAGACAGGGGGCTCAATGAGCAGTTCTTC.

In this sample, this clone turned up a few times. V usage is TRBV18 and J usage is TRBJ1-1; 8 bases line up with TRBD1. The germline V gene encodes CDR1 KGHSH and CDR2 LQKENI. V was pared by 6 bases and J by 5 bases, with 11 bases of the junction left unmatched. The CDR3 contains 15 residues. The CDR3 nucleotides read TGTGCCAGCTCCCCCAACCAGGGGGCGCCGACTGAAGCTTTCTTT. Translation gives CASSPNQGAPTEAFF.